This entry lists 12 T cell receptor beta chains sequenced from one sample in a study of shared clonotypes between healthy human individuals. Sequencing used immunoSEQ multiplex PCR; TCRdb keeps in-frame clones, though not all of them. Of about 1.4 million clones detected, 96% appear once; the ten largest clones hold 1% to 1.5%. Sequenced input: naive CD4+ T cells sorted from blood. Subset reported: CD45RA+ positively selected. The receptors come from a man aged 25-45 years in good health.

This clone was seen once. This chain connects TRBV10-1 to TRBJ2-3, with 11 bases aligning to TRBD2. This CDR3 has 16 amino acids. With 5 bases clipped from V and 2 bases from J, the junction kept 6 bases outside the gene matches. Germline CDR1 WNHNN, CDR2 SYGVQD (reference sequence). The CDR3 spells CASSRLAGSFTDTQYF. As DNA, the CDR3 is TGCGCCAGCAGTCGACTAGCGGGGTCTTTCACAGATACGCAGTATTTT.

This clone was recorded only once. The rearrangement uses TRBV7-2 and TRBJ1-4; D gene uncertain. The CDR3 consists of 17 residues. Germline loops: CDR1 SGHTA, CDR2 FQGNSA. Trimming left V 2 bases short and J 6 bases short, with 19 bases between. The CDR3 DNA reads TGTGCCAGCAGCTTATATCGTCTCGGCAATCATGATGAAAAACTGTTTTTT. Encoded protein: CASSLYRLGNHDEKLFF.

This chain links TRBV7-3 with TRBJ1-2, with 7 bases lining up with TRBD1. V shed 5 bases, J shed 1 base, and the junction held 1 base outside the gene matches. Germline V gene lookup returns CDR1 SGHTA and CDR2 FQGTGA. The CDR3 has 13 amino acids. The chain's CDR3 is CASSRDSNYGYTF. In DNA form, the CDR3 reads TGTGCCAGCAGCAGGGACAGTAACTATGGCTACACCTTC. Full variable domain (missing parts from reference TRBV7-3 and TRBJ1-2): GAGVSQTPSNKVTEKGKYVELRCDPISGHTALYWYRQSLGQGPEFLIYFQGTGAADDSGLPNDRFFAVRPEGSVSTLKIQRTERGDSAVYLCASSRDSNYGYTFGSGTRLTVV.

This chain links TRBV5-1 with TRBJ2-7; 7 bases agree with TRBD1. V dropped 7 bases and J dropped 0; count of bases not matched to a gene: 13. Germline CDR1 and CDR2: SGHRS and YFSETQ. The CDR3 has 16 amino acids. This CDR3 is CASRQNRDSHSYEQYF. The CDR3 DNA reads as TGCGCCAGCCGTCAAAACCGGGACAGTCACTCCTACGAGCAGTACTTC. Drawing the rest from reference TRBV5-1 and TRBJ2-7, the complete variable domain is KAGVTQTPRYLIKTRGQQVTLSCSPISGHRSVSWYQQTPGQGLQFLFEYFSETQRNKGNFPGRFSGRQFSNSRSEMNVSTLELGDSALYLCASRQNRDSHSYEQYFGPGTRLTVT.

This clone came up once. The chain employs TRBV4-2 and TRBJ2-7, with 12 bases that match TRBD2. Germline V gene data show CDR1 as LGHNA and CDR2 as YNFKEQ. CDR3 length: 15 amino acids. Unmatched junction bases numbered 1, after V lost 1 base and J lost 3 bases. CDR3 in amino acids: CASSQVGLAGYEQYF. The CDR3 DNA follows: TGTGCCAGCAGCCAAGTGGGACTAGCGGGCTACGAGCAGTACTTC.

The chain has TRBV10-3 and TRBJ2-2; 8 nucleotides align to TRBD1. The CDR3 spans 14 residues. Germline V CDR1 and CDR2: ENHRY, SYGVKD. V trimming: 10 bases; J trimming: 1 base; junction bases outside the gene matches: 5. CDR3 DNA sequence: TGTGCCACCAGGGGGCCGGTGAACACCGGGGAGCTGTTTTTT. Its translation is CATRGPVNTGELFF.

The chain employs TRBV15 and TRBJ2-2; D gene uncertain. Trimming cost V 5 bases and J 4 bases, with 11 bases left between them. From germline, CDR1 is LNHNV and CDR2 YYDKDF (reference sequence). The CDR3 length is 14 residues. The DNA of the CDR3 is TGTGCCACCAGCCTCGATCGAGCCACCGGGGAGCTGTTTTTT. Its translation is CATSLDRATGELFF. The entire variable domain, with the rest obtained from reference TRBV15 and TRBJ2-2, is as follows: DAMVIQNPRYQVTQFGKPVTLSCSQTLNHNVMYWYQQKSSQAPKLLFHYYDKDFNNEADTPDNFQSRRPNTSFCFLDIRSPGLGDTAMYLCATSLDRATGELFFGEGSRLTVL.

This chain links TRBV19 with TRBJ1-5; tentative D call: TRBD1 (5 bases). CDR1 LNHDA and CDR2 SQIVND come from the germline V gene (reference sequence). V shed 8 bases and J shed 2 bases, with 10 bases lying between them. This CDR3 has 13 residues. The CDR3 loop is CASRDSRNQPQHF. CDR3 nucleotides: TGTGCCAGTCGCGACAGCCGCAATCAGCCCCAGCATTTT.

The chain is built from TRBV28 and TRBJ2-5, with D possibly TRBD2 on 6 matching bases. Germline assignment: CDR1 MDHEN and CDR2 SYDVKM. This CDR3 is 15 amino acids long. Trimming cost V 5 bases and J 4 bases, with 17 bases left between them. The CDR3: CASSTSGAGGETQYF. In nucleotides, the CDR3 is TGTGCCAGCAGTACTTCCGGGGCCGGGGGAGAGACCCAGTACTTC.

The J gene is TRBJ1-2, the V gene TRBV19, with 9 bases that match TRBD1. The CDR3 is 15 amino acids. Germline V gene sequence: CDR1 LNHDA, CDR2 SQIVND (reference sequence). The V segment lost 5 bases and the J segment 4 bases; nucleotides outside the gene matches: 8. DNA for the CDR3: TGTGCCAGTAGTCTAAACAGGGGGCAAGGCTATGGCTACACCTTC. It specifies CASSLNRGQGYGYTF.

The chain links TRBV7-2 to TRBJ1-2; D unresolved. This CDR3 comprises 13 residues. Germline CDR1 and CDR2: SGHTA and FQGNSA. Trimming cost V 1 base and J 8 bases, with 11 bases left between them. Written as DNA, the CDR3 is TGTGCCAGCAGCTTAGATAGGAACAGCGGCTACACCTTC. Encoded protein: CASSLDRNSGYTF.

The chain carries TRBV4-1 and TRBJ2-7, with TRBD2 as a possible D gene (6 bases). Trimming cost V 4 bases and J 7 bases, with 14 bases left between them. Germline lookup yields CDR1 MGHRA and CDR2 YSYEKL. This CDR3 comprises 13 residues. The CDR3 spells CASSRNSEGEQYF. CDR3 nucleotides: TGCGCCAGCAGCCGAAACTCGGAGGGGGAGCAGTACTTC.